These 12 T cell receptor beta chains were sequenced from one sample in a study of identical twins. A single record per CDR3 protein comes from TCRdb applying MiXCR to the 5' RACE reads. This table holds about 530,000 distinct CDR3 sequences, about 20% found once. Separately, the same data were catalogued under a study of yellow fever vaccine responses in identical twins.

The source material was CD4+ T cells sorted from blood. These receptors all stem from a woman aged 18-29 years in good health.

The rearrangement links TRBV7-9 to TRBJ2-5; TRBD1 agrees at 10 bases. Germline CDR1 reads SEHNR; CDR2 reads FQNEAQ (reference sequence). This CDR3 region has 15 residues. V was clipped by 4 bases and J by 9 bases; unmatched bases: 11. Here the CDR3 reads CASSSQTGGHGSQYF. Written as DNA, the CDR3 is TGTGCCAGCAGCTCCCAGACAGGGGGCCACGGATCCCAGTACTTC.

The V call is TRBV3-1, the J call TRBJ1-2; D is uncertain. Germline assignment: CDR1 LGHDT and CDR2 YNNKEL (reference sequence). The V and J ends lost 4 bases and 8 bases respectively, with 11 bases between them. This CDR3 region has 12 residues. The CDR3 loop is CASSLSAGGYTF. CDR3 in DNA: TGTGCCAGCAGCCTTTCCGCGGGGGGCTACACCTTC. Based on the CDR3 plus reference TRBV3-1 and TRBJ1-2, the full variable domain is DTAVSQTPKYLVTQMGNDKSIKCEQNLGHDTMYWYKQDSKKFLKIMFSYNNKELIINETVPNRFSPKSPDKAHLNLHINSLELGDSAVYFCASSLSAGGYTFGSGTRLTVV.

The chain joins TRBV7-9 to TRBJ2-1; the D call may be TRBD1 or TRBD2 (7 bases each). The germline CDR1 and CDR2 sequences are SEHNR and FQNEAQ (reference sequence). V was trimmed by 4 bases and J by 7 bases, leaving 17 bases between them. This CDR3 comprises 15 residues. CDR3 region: CASSSGTAGGNEQFF. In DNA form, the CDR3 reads TGTGCCAGCAGCTCGGGGACAGCCGGGGGGAATGAGCAGTTCTTC. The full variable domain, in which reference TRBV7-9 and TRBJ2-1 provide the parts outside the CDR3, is DTGVSQNPRHKITKRGQNVTFRCDPISEHNRLYWYRQTLGQGPEFLTYFQNEAQLEKSRLLSDRFSAERPKGSFSTLEIQRTEQGDSAMYLCASSSGTAGGNEQFFGPGTRLTVL.

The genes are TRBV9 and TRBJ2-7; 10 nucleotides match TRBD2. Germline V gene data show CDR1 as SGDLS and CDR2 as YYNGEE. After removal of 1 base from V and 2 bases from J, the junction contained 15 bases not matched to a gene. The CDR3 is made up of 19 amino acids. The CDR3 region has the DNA TGTGCCAGCAGCGTATCGGACAGGGAAGCTAGCGGGGGTACCTACGAGCAGTACGTC. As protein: CASSVSDREASGGTYEQYV.

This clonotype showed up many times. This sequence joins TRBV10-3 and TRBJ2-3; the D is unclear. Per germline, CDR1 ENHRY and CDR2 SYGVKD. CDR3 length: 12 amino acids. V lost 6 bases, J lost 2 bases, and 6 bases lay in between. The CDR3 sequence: CAIRTSTDTQYF. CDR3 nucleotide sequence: TGTGCCATCAGGACTTCCACAGATACGCAGTATTTT.

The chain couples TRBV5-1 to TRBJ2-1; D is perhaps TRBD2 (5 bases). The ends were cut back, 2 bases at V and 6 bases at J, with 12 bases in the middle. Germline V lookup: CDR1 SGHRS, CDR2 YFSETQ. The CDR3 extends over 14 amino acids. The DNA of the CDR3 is TGCGCCAGCAGCTTTGGGAGCTGGGTCAATGAGCAGTTCTTC. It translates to CASSFGSWVNEQFF.

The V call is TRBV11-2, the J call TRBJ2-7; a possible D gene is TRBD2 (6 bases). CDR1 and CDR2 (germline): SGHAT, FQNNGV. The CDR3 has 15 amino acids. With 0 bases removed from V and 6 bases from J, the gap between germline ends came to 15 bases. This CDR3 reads CASSLEGISSAEQYF. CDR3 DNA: TGTGCCAGCAGCTTAGAGGGAATCTCTAGCGCCGAGCAGTACTTC.

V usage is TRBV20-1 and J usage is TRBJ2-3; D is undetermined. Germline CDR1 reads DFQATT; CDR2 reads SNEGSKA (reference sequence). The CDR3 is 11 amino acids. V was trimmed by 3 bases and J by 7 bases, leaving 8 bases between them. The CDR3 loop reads CSARWGNTQYF. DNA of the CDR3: TGCAGTGCTAGGTGGGGAAATACGCAGTATTTT.

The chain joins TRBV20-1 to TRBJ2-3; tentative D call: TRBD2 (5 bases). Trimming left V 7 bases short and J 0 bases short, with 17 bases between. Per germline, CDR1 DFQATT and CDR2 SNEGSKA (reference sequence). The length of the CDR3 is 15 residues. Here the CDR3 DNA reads TGCAGTGTGAGGGCCATATACCCTAGCACAGATACGCAGTATTTT. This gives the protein CSVRAIYPSTDTQYF.

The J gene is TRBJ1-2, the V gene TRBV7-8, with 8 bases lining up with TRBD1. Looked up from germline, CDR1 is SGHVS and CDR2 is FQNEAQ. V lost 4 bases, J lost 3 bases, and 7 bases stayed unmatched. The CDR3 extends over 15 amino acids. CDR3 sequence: CASSSRPTGDYGYTF. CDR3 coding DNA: TGTGCCAGCAGCTCCCGGCCGACAGGGGACTATGGCTACACCTTC.

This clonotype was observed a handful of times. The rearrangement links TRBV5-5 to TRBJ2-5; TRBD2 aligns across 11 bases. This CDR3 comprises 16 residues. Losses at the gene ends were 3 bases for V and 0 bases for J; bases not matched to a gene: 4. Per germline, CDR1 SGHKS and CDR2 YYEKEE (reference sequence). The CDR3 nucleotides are TGTGCCAGCAGCTACCGGACTAGCGGGTACCAAGAGACCCAGTACTTC. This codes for CASSYRTSGYQETQYF. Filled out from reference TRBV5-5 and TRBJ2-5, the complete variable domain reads DAGVTQSPTHLIKTRGQQVTLRCSPISGHKSVSWYQQVLGQGPQFIFQYYEKEERGRGNFPDRFSARQFPNYSSELNVNALLLGDSALYLCASSYRTSGYQETQYFGPGTRLLVL.

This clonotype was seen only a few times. The DNA of the CDR3 is TGTGCCAGCAGCTTAACGGTTGATTCTAGCACAGATACGCAGTATTTT. Its translation is CASSLTVDSSTDTQYF. The genes are TRBV11-2 and TRBJ2-3; D not resolved. This CDR3 contains 16 residues. Trimming removed 2 bases at V and 0 bases at J, with 12 bases between. The germline gives CDR1 SGHAT, CDR2 FQNNGV.